This record looks at one T cell receptor beta chain sequence and its context. The target antigen is unknown. This sample stems from a study of T cell repertoires in cytomegalovirus infection. Study-wide background: Recently described HLA-C-restricted plus well-studied HLA-B-restricted CMV epitopes were used. Shared public TCR beta signatures pointed to both CMV infection and a matching HLA type.

General observations from the study: HLA-C-restricted TCR beta clonotypes specific for CMV led the ex vivo response.

CDR1 and CDR2 (germline): SQVTM, ANQGSEA. The V gene lost 1 base and the J gene lost 8 bases, with 11 bases spanning the gap. The CDR3 is 12 residues long. From the reads, TCRdb called clonotypes with MiXCR, one entry per CDR3 protein. The sample includes 700,000 to 950,000 distinct CDR3 sequences, about 33% of them seen just once. The receptor was isolated from a human donor in good health (CMV status not recorded). Some clones in this sample may be carry-over from other donors' samples. The sample in question was cultured CD8+ T cells from PBMCs, obtained from culture after CMV antigen stimulation. This sequence joins TRBV29-1 and TRBJ1-1; D gene ambiguous. In DNA, the CDR3 is TGCAGCGTTGAAGTCCCGGGGAGGGAAGCTTTCTTT. Its translation: CSVEVPGREAFF.